This T cell receptor beta chain was captured by sequencing in a study of monozygotic twins with inflammatory bowel disease. The authors used 3500 ng of total RNA per TCR library. UMIs with a 6-nucleotide sample barcode were added by template switching. TCRdb reworked the 5' RACE reads into one entry per CDR3 protein, no DNA. The sample has a few hundred thousand distinct CDR3 sequences, and its top ten clones hold approximately 1.6%. This CDR3 contains 19 residues. The genes are TRBV12-3 or TRBV12-4 and TRBJ1-6; TCRdb's D gene call, TRBD1, goes unchecked for lack of DNA. The sample was blood. This sequence originates from a human donor with ulcerative colitis or Crohn's disease, or a healthy co-twin of an affected twin (not recorded which). The CDR3 region is CASSRGSLVPSSYNSPLHF.